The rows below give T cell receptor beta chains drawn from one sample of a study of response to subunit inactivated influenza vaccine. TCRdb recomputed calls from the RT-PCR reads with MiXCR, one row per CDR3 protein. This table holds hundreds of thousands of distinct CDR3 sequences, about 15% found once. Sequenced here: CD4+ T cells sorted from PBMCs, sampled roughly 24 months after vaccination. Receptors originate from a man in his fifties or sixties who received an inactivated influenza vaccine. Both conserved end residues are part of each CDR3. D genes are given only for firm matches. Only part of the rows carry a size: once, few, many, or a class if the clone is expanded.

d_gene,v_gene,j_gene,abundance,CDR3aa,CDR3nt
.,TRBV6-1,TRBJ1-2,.,CASTLRGNNYGYTF,TGTGCCAGCACCCTGCGGGGCAATAACTATGGCTACACCTTC
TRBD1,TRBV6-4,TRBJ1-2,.,CASSDDRVGGYTF,TGTGCCAGCAGTGACGACAGGGTCGGTGGCTACACCTTC
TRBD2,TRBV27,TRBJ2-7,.,CASSLLASGRSYEQYF,TGTGCCAGCAGTTTATTGGCTAGCGGGAGATCCTACGAGCAGTACTTC
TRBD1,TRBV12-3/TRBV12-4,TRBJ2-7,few,CASRRQGSSREQYF,TGTGCCAGCAGGAGACAGGGGTCCAGCCGCGAGCAGTACTTC
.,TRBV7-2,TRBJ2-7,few,CASSLVTQNLYEQYF,TGTGCCAGCAGCTTAGTAACCCAAAACCTGTACGAGCAGTACTTC
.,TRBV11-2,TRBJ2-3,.,CASRPRERTDTQYF,TGTGCCAGCAGGCCCCGGGAACGCACAGATACGCAGTATTTT
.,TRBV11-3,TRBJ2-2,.,CASSSPGNTGELFF,TGTGCCAGCAGCTCCCCAGGGAACACCGGGGAGCTGTTTTTT
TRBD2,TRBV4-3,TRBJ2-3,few,CASSQDATSGSSTQYF,TGCGCCAGCAGCCAAGATGCGACTAGCGGGAGTAGTACGCAGTATTTT
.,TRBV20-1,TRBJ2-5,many,CSWDGITKETQYF,TGCAGTTGGGATGGGATTACCAAAGAGACCCAGTACTTC
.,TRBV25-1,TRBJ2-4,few,CASSESRGTTGTVKNIQYF,TGTGCCAGCAGTGAATCTAGGGGTACGACAGGGACTGTCAAAAACATTCAGTACTTC
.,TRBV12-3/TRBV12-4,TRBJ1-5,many,CASSLGPRSNQPQHF,TGTGCCAGCAGTTTAGGACCTCGGAGCAATCAGCCCCAGCATTTT
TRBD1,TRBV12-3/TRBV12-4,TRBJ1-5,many,CASSSDRGPQPQHF,TGTGCCAGCAGTTCGGACAGGGGGCCCCAGCCCCAGCATTTT
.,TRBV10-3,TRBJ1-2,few,CAISESPGITYGYTF,TGTGCCATCAGTGAGTCTCCAGGGATAACCTATGGCTACACCTTC
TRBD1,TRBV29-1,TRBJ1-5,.,CSVSQDRGNQPQHF,TGCAGCGTCTCTCAAGACAGGGGGAATCAGCCCCAGCATTTT
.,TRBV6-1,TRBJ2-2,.,CASSATWAQGTGELFF,TGTGCCAGCAGTGCCACCTGGGCGCAGGGCACCGGGGAGCTGTTTTTT
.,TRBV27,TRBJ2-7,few,CASSFLGFEQYF,TGTGCCAGCAGTTTTCTAGGGTTCGAGCAGTACTTC
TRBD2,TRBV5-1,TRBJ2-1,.,CASSLIGLGGNEQFF,TGCGCCAGCAGCTTGATAGGACTAGGAGGGAATGAGCAGTTCTTC
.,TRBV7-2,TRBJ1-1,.,CASSLAYGEAFF,TGTGCCAGCAGCTTAGCGTACGGGGAAGCTTTCTTT
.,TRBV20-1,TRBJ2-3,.,CSARSTGADTQYF,TGCAGTGCTAGGTCGACTGGCGCAGATACGCAGTATTTT
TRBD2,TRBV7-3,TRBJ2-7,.,CASSPTGGAYEQYF,TGTGCCAGCAGCCCGACCGGGGGGGCCTACGAGCAGTACTTC
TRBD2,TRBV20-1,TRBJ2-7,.,CSARDAASGSYEQYF,TGCAGTGCTAGAGATGCTGCTAGCGGGAGCTACGAGCAGTACTTC
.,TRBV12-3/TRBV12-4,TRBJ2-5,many,CASSWNALETQYF,TGTGCCAGCAGTTGGAACGCTCTCGAGACCCAGTACTTC
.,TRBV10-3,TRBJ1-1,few,CAISTQGNTEAFF,TGTGCCATCAGTACCCAGGGGAACACTGAAGCTTTCTTT
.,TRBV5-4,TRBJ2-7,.,CASSLEGLSGISNGGEQYF,TGTGCCAGCAGCTTGGAAGGGTTGAGCGGAATCTCCAATGGGGGGGAGCAGTACTTC
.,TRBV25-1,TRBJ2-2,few,CASSGLGPNTGELFF,TGTGCCAGCAGTGGCCTCGGGCCGAACACCGGGGAGCTGTTTTTT
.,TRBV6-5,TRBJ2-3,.,CASSYSTSGIEDTQYF,TGTGCCAGCAGTTACTCGACGTCCGGGATAGAAGATACGCAGTATTTT
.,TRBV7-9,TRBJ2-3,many,CASNLSPSTDTQYF,TGTGCCAGCAACCTCAGCCCTAGCACAGATACGCAGTATTTT
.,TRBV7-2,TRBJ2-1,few,CASSLRQNRYNEQFF,TGTGCCAGCAGCTTGAGGCAAAACCGTTACAATGAGCAGTTCTTC
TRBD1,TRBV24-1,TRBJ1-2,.,CATSDSRKTGVYGYTF,TGTGCCACCAGTGATTCGCGTAAGACAGGGGTGTATGGCTACACCTTC
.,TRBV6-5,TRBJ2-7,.,CASSYGGTTYEQYF,TGTGCCAGCAGTTACGGCGGGACAACCTACGAGCAGTACTTC
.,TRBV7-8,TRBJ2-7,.,CASSQDSYLYEQYF,TGTGCCAGCAGCCAGGACAGTTACCTATACGAGCAGTACTTC
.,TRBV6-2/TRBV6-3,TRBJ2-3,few,CASSYLDLPTDTQYF,TGTGCCAGCAGTTACCTGGACCTACCCACAGATACGCAGTATTTT
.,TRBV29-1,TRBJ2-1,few,CSVERGWGSYNEQFF,TGCAGCGTTGAACGTGGGTGGGGCTCCTACAATGAGCAGTTCTTC
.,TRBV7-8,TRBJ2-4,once,CASSFHRENIQYF,TGTGCCAGCAGCTTCCACAGGGAAAACATTCAGTACTTC
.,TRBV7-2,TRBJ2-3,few,CASSLGTASRADTQYF,TGTGCCAGCAGCTTAGGGACGGCCTCCAGGGCAGATACGCAGTATTTT
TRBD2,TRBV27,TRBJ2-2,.,CASRPRTSANTGELFF,TGTGCCAGCAGGCCTCGGACTAGCGCTAACACCGGGGAGCTGTTTTTT
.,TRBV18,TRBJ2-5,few,CASSPPAQSETQYF,TGTGCCAGCTCACCACCTGCCCAGTCAGAGACCCAGTACTTC
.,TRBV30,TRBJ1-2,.,CAWKRTTGSYGYTF,TGTGCCTGGAAAAGAACGACAGGCTCATATGGCTACACCTTC
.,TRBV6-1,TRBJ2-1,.,CASREIGRQNNEQFF,TGTGCCAGCAGAGAGATTGGGCGCCAGAACAATGAGCAGTTCTTC
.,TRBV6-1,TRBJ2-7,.,CASSRVGKYEQYF,TGTGCCAGCAGCCGGGTCGGCAAATACGAGCAGTACTTC
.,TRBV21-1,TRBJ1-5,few,CASSKGRHQPQHF,TGTGCCAGCAGCAAAGGGCGTCATCAGCCCCAGCATTTT
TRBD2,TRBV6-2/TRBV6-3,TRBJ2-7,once,CASSYRAGASYEQYF,TGTGCCAGCAGTTACAGAGCGGGGGCTTCCTACGAGCAGTACTTC
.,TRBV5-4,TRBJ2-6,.,CASSRTSRASGANVLTF,TGTGCCAGCAGCCGGACCTCCAGGGCCTCTGGGGCCAACGTCCTGACTTTC
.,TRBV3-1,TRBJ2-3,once,CASSQDGTDTQYF,TGTGCCAGCAGCCAAGACGGGACAGATACGCAGTATTTT
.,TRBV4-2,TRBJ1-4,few,CASSSQTGDGEKLFF,TGTGCCAGCAGCTCGCAGACGGGGGATGGTGAAAAACTGTTTTTT
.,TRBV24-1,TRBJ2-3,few,CATSGNTDTQYF,TGTGCCACCAGTGGAAACACAGATACGCAGTATTTT